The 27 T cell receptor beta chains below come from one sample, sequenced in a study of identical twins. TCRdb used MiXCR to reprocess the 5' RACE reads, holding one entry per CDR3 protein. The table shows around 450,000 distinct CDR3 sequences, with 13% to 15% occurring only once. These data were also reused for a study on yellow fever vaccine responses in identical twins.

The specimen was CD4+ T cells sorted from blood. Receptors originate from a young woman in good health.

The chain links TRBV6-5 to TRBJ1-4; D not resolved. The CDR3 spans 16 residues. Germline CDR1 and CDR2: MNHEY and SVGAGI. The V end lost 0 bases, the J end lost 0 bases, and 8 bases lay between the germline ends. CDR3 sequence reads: CASSYSRRATNEKLFF. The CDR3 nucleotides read TGTGCCAGCAGTTACTCGAGACGGGCAACTAATGAAAAACTGTTTTTT.

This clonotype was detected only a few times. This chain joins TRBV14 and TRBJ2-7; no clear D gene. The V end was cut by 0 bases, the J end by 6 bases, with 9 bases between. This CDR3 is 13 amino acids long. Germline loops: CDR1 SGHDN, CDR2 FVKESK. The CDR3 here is CASSQESRIEQYF. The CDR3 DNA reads TGTGCCAGCAGCCAAGAGTCACGGATCGAGCAGTACTTC.

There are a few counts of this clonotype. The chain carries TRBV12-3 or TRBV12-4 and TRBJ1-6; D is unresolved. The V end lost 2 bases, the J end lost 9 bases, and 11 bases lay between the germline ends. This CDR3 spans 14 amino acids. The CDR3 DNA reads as TGTGCCAGCAGTTTACGAGATTTGGGTTCACCCCTCCACTTT. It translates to CASSLRDLGSPLHF.

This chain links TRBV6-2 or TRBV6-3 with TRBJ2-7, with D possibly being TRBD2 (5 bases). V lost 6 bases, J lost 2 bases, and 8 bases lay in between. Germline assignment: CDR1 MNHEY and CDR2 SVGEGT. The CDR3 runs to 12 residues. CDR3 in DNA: TGTGCCAGCAGGACCGGGACCTACGAGCAGTACTTC. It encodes CASRTGTYEQYF.

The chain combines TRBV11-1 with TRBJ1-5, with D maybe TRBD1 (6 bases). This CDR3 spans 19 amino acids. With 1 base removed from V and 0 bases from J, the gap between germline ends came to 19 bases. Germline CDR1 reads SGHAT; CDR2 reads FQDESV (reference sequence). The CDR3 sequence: CASSLVEGLGTHSNQPQHF. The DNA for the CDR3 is TGTGCCAGCAGCTTAGTAGAGGGGTTGGGGACACATAGCAATCAGCCCCAGCATTTT.

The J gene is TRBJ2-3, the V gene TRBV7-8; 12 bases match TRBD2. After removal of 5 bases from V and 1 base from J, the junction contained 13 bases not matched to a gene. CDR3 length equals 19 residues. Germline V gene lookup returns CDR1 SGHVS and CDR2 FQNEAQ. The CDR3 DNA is TGTGCCAGCAGCCCGGGAAGGCTAGCGGGGGGGCGGGGCACAGATACGCAGTATTTT. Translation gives CASSPGRLAGGRGTDTQYF.

The CDR3: CSASSGAEETQYF. The CDR3 nucleotides are TGCAGTGCTAGTTCAGGGGCAGAAGAGACCCAGTACTTC. The chain is built from TRBV20-1 and TRBJ2-5; TRBD1 might be the D (6 bases). With 3 bases removed from V and 3 bases from J, the gap between germline ends came to 11 bases. This CDR3 region has 13 residues. In germline, CDR1 is DFQATT, CDR2 SNEGSKA (reference sequence).

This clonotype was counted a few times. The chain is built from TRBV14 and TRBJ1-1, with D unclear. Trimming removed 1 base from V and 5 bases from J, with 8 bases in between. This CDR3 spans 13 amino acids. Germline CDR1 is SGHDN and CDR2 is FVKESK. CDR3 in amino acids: CASSQVVQTEAFF. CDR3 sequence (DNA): TGTGCCAGCAGCCAAGTGGTCCAGACTGAAGCTTTCTTT.

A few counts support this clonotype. CDR3 protein: CASSGRAGPGELFF. In DNA form, the CDR3 reads TGTGCCAGCAGCGGGAGAGCGGGCCCCGGGGAGCTGTTTTTT. J is TRBJ2-2 and V is TRBV6-7; TRBD2 is a possible D gene (6 bases). TRBV6-7 is designated an ORF whose function remains uncertain. This CDR3 contains 14 residues. Trimming stripped 6 bases from V and 6 bases from J, with 14 bases between.

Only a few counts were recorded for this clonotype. Here the CDR3 DNA reads TGTGCCAGCAGTCTTTGGGGCCACGAGCAGTACTTC. It yields the protein CASSLWGHEQYF. The chain is built from TRBV28 and TRBJ2-7, with TRBD1 as a possible D gene (5 bases). In germline, CDR1 is MDHEN, CDR2 SYDVKM. V was pared by 5 bases and J by 5 bases, with 10 bases between. The CDR3 runs 12 residues. Full variable domain (remainder filled in from reference TRBV28 and TRBJ2-7): DVKVTQSSRYLVKRTGEKVFLECVQDMDHENMFWYRQDPGLGLRLIYFSYDVKMKEKGDIPEGYSVSREKKERFSLILESASTNQTSMYLCASSLWGHEQYFGPGTRLTVT.

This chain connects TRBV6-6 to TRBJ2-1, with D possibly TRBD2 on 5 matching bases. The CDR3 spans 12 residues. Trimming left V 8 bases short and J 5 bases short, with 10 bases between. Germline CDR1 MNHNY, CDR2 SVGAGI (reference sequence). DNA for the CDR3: TGTGCCAGCGGTGTGAGGGACAATGAGCAGTTCTTC. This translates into CASGVRDNEQFF.

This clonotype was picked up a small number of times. The CDR3 nucleotides are TGTGCCAGCAGCGTAGAGGCCGGGGGCATAGCTGGGGAGACCCAGTACTTC. Translated: CASSVEAGGIAGETQYF. The genes are TRBV9 and TRBJ2-5; D might be TRBD1 or TRBD2, each matching 6 bases. Trimming removed 0 bases from V and 5 bases from J, with 20 bases in between. The CDR3 loop spans 17 amino acids. Germline V CDR1 and CDR2: SGDLS, YYNGEE.

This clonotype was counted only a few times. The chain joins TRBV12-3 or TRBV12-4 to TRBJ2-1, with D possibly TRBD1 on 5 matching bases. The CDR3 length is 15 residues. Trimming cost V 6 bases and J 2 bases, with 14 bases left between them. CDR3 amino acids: CASSRQTLTYNEQFF. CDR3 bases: TGTGCCAGCAGCAGACAGACCCTCACCTACAATGAGCAGTTCTTC.

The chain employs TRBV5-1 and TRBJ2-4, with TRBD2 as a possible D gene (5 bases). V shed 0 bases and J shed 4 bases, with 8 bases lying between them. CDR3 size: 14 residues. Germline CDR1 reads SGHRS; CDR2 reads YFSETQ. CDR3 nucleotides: TGCGCCAGCAGCTTGGGTAGCGAAAAAAACATTCAGTACTTC. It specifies CASSLGSEKNIQYF. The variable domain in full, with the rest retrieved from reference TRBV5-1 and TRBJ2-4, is KAGVTQTPRYLIKTRGQQVTLSCSPISGHRSVSWYQQTPGQGLQFLFEYFSETQRNKGNFPGRFSGRQFSNSRSEMNVSTLELGDSALYLCASSLGSEKNIQYFGAGTRLSVL.

CDR3 bases: TGTGCCAGCAGCTTAAGTAAGGCCCCTTACAATGAGCAGTTCTTC. This encodes CASSLSKAPYNEQFF. The chain joins TRBV7-2 to TRBJ2-1; D gene uncertain. The CDR3 totals 15 residues. Trimming left V 2 bases short and J 4 bases short, with 12 bases between. Germline lookup yields CDR1 SGHTA and CDR2 FQGNSA.

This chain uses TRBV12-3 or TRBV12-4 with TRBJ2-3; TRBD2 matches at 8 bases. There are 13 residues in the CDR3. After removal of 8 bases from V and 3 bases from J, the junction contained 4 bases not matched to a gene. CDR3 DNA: TGTGCCAGCGTCGAGCGGGAGACAGATACGCAGTATTTT. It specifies CASVERETDTQYF.

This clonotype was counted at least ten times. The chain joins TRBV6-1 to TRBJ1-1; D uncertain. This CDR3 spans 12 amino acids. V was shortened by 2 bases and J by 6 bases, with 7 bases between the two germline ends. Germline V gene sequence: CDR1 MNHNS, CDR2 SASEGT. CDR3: CASSEKRAEAFF. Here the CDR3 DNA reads TGTGCCAGCAGTGAAAAGAGGGCTGAAGCTTTCTTT.

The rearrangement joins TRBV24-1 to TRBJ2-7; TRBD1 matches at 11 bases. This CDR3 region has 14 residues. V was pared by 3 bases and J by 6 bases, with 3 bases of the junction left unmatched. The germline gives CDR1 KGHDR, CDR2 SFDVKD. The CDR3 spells CATSDPGTGGEQYF. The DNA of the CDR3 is TGTGCCACCAGTGATCCCGGGACAGGGGGCGAGCAGTACTTC.

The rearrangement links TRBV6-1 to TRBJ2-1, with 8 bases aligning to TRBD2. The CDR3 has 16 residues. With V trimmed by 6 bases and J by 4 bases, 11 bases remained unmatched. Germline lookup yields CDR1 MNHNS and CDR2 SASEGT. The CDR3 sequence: CASSLELAALYNEQFF. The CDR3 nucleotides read TGTGCCAGCAGCCTCGAACTAGCGGCGTTGTACAATGAGCAGTTCTTC.

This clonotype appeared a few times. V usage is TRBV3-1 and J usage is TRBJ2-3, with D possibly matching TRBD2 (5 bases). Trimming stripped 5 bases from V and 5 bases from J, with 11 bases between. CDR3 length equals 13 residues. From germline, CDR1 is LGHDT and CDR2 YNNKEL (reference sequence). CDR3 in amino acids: CASSELGLDTQYF. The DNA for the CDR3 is TGTGCCAGCAGCGAACTAGGCCTAGATACGCAGTATTTT.

CDR3 DNA sequence: TGTGCCAGCAGCTCGGTACTAGCTAGCTCCTACAATGAGCAGTTCTTC. The encoded protein is CASSSVLASSYNEQFF. The rearrangement joins TRBV7-9 to TRBJ2-1, with D possibly TRBD2 on 6 matching bases. CDR3 length: 16 amino acids. Trimming pared 4 bases from V and 0 bases from J, leaving 13 bases between. Germline CDR1 SEHNR, CDR2 FQNEAQ (reference sequence).

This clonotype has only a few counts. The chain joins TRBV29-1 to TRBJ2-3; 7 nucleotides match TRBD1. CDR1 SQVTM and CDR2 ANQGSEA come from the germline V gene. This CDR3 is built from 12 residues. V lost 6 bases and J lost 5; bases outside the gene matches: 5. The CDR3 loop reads CSVQGDRDTQYF. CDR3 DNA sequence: TGCAGCGTGCAGGGGGATAGAGATACGCAGTATTTT.

CDR3 protein: CSGRGFQETQYF. CDR3 bases: TGCAGCGGTAGGGGGTTCCAAGAGACCCAGTACTTC. The chain couples TRBV29-1 to TRBJ2-5, with D perhaps TRBD1 (6 bases). CDR1 and CDR2 (germline): SQVTM, ANQGSEA. This CDR3 is 12 amino acids long. The V end was cut by 7 bases, the J end by 1 base, with 10 bases between.

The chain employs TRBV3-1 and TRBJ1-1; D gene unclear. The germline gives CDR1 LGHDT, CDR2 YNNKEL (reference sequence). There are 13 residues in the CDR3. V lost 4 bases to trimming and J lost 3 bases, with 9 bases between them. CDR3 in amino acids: CASSPLDYTEAFF. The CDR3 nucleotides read TGTGCCAGCAGCCCCTTAGATTACACTGAAGCTTTCTTT.

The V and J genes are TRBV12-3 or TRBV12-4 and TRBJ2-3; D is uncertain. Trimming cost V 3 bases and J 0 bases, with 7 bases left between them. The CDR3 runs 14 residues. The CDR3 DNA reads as TGTGCCAGCAGTTTTGCCTATAGCACAGATACGCAGTATTTT. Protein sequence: CASSFAYSTDTQYF.

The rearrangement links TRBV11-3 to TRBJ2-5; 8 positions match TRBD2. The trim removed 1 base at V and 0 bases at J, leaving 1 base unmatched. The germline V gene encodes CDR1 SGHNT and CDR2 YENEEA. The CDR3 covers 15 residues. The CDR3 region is CASSLGGLDQETQYF. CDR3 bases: TGTGCCAGCAGCTTAGGGGGACTAGACCAAGAGACCCAGTACTTC.

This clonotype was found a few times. As DNA, the CDR3 is TGCAGCGTCTCCGGGACGCGGCGGGGAGATACGCAGTATTTT. Translating it yields CSVSGTRRGDTQYF. The chain links TRBV29-1 to TRBJ2-3; TRBD2 is a possible D gene (6 bases). The CDR3 is made up of 14 amino acids. V was shortened by 6 bases and J by 5 bases, with 18 bases between the two germline ends. The germline gives CDR1 SQVTM, CDR2 ANQGSEA.